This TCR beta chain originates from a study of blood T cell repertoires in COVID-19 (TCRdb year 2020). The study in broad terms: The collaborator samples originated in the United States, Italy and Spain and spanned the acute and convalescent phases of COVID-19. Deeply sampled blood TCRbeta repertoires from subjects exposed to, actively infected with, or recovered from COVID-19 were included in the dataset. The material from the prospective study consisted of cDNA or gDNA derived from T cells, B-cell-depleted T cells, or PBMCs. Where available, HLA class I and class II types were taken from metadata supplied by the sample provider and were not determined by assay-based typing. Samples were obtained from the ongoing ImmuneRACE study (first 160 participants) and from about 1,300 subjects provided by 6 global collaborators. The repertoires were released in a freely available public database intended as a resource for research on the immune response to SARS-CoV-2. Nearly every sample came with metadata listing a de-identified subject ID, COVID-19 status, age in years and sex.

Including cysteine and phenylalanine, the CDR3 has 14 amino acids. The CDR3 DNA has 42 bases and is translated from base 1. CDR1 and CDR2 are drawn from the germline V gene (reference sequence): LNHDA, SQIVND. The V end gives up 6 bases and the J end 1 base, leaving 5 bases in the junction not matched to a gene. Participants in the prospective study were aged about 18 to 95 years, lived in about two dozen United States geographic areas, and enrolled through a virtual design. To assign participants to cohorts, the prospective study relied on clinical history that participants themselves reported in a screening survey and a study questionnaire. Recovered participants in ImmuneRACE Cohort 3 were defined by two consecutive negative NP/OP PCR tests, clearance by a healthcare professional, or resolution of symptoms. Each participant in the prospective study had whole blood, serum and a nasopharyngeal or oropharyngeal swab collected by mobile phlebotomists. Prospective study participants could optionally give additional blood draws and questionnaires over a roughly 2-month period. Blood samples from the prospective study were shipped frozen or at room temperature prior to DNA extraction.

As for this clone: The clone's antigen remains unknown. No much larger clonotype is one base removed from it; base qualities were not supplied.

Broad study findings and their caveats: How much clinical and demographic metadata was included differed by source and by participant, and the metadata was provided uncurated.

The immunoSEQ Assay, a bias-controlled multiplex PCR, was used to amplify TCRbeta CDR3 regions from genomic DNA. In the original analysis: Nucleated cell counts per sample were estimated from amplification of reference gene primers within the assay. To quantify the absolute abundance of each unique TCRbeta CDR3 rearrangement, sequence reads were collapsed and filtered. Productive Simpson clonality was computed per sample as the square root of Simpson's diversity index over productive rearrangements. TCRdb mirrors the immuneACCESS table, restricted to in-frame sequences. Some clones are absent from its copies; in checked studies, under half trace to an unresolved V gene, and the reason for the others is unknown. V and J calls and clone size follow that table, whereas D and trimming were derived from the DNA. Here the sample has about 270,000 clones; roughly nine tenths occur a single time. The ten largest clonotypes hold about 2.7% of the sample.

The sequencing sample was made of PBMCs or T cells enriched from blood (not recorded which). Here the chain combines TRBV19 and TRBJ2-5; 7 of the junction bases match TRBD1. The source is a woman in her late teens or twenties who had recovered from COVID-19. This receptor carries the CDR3 CASRKQGTQETQYF. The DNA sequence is TGTGCCAGTAGAAAACAGGGGACCCAAGAGACCCAGTACTTC.